A single sample is the source of the 32 T cell receptor beta chains below, sequenced in a study of beta chain features in type 1 diabetes. The authors reverse transcribed all of the isolated RNA, so sequencing captured expressed TCRB transcripts. Assay used: immunoSEQ multiplex PCR; TCRdb lists only in-frame clones, some missing. The top ten clones hold over 1% of a sample with 200,000 to 250,000 clones, roughly 11% of them seen once. Input material: central memory CD4+ T cells from blood. The receptors here all came from a man aged 18-30 years in good health.

This clone was seen a handful of times. V gene TRBV5-4 combines with J gene TRBJ2-7; TRBD2 might be the D (6 bases). There are 12 residues in the CDR3. The germline gives CDR1 SGHNT, CDR2 YYREEE (reference sequence). Trimming left V 3 bases short and J 7 bases short, with 11 bases between. The CDR3 loop reads CASSYTEGEQYF. CDR3 in DNA: TGTGCCAGCAGCTACACGGAGGGGGAGCAGTACTTC. Together with reference TRBV5-4 and TRBJ2-7, the CDR3 gives the full variable domain: ETGVTQSPTHLIKTRGQQVTLRCSSQSGHNTVSWYQQALGQGPQFIFQYYREEENGRGNFPPRFSGLQFPNYSSELNVNALELDDSALYLCASSYTEGEQYFGPGTRLTVT.

The CDR3 coding sequence is TGTGCCAGCAGCCCCCAGGAAGAGACCCAGTACTTC. Translation: CASSPQEETQYF. V usage is TRBV9 and J usage is TRBJ2-5, with D uncertain. V was shortened by 4 bases and J by 3 bases, with 7 bases between the two germline ends. CDR1 and CDR2 from the germline V gene are SGDLS and YYNGEE. CDR3 size: 12 residues.

The table lists this clone with a few counts. The chain uses TRBV29-1 and TRBJ2-3; 7 nucleotides line up with TRBD1. CDR1 SQVTM and CDR2 ANQGSEA come from the germline V gene. Losses at the gene ends were 4 bases for V and 7 bases for J; bases not matched to a gene: 11. The CDR3 length is 14 residues. This chain's CDR3 is CSVVEDRLSYTQYF. The CDR3 DNA reads as TGCAGCGTTGTGGAGGACAGGCTGTCTTATACGCAGTATTTT.

This clone was counted a few times. CDR3 region: CASSSPGQGREQFF. The CDR3 DNA is TGTGCCAGCAGCTCTCCCGGACAGGGTCGCGAGCAGTTCTTC. The chain recombines TRBV7-2 with TRBJ2-1; TRBD1 agrees at 8 bases. Germline V gene data show CDR1 as SGHTA and CDR2 as FQGNSA. The J segment lost 10 bases and the V segment lost 4 bases, leaving 9 bases of the junction unmatched. The length of the CDR3 is 14 residues.

This clone was counted only a few times. J is TRBJ2-2 and V is TRBV5-4; 10 bases agree with TRBD2. Looked up from germline, CDR1 is SGHNT and CDR2 is YYREEE (reference sequence). The CDR3 has 16 amino acids. The J segment lost 1 base and the V segment lost 4 bases, leaving 4 bases of the junction unmatched. The CDR3 sequence is CASSTRLAGNTGELFF. CDR3 bases: TGTGCCAGCAGCACGAGACTAGCGGGGAACACCGGGGAGCTGTTTTTT.

This clone occurred a few times. The rearrangement joins TRBV6-6 to TRBJ1-2; tentatively, D is TRBD1 (5 bases). CDR1 and CDR2 from the germline V gene are MNHNY and SVGAGI (reference sequence). The V gene lost 4 bases and the J gene lost 2 bases, with 8 bases spanning the gap. CDR3 length equals 13 residues. The CDR3 coding sequence is TGTGCCAGCAGTTTCAGGGTAAACTATGGCTACACCTTC. It specifies CASSFRVNYGYTF.

This clone was counted ten times or more. The rearrangement links TRBV30 to TRBJ2-7; 15 positions agree with TRBD2. The CDR3 sequence is 15 residues long. J was trimmed by 10 bases and V by 3 bases; bases with no gene match: 10. CDR1 and CDR2 (germline): GTSNPN, SVGIG (reference sequence). CDR3 region: CAWSGMGLAGGTQYF. The DNA of the CDR3 is TGTGCCTGGAGCGGAATGGGACTAGCGGGAGGAACACAGTACTTC.

This clone came up a few times. V and J are TRBV28 and TRBJ2-1; 11 positions agree with TRBD2. The CDR3 runs to 15 residues. Germline V lookup: CDR1 MDHEN, CDR2 SYDVKM. The J segment lost 3 bases and the V segment lost 5 bases, leaving 3 bases of the junction unmatched. The CDR3 is CASSPGLADYNEQFF. The CDR3 coding sequence is TGTGCCAGCAGTCCGGGACTAGCGGACTACAATGAGCAGTTCTTC. The whole variable domain, remainder taken from reference TRBV28 and TRBJ2-1, is DVKVTQSSRYLVKRTGEKVFLECVQDMDHENMFWYRQDPGLGLRLIYFSYDVKMKEKGDIPEGYSVSREKKERFSLILESASTNQTSMYLCASSPGLADYNEQFFGPGTRLTVL.

This sequence joins TRBV18 and TRBJ2-1; 14 nucleotides line up with TRBD2. V lost 5 bases to trimming and J lost 5 bases; unmatched junction nucleotides: 8. The germline CDR1 and CDR2 sequences are KGHSH and LQKENI. The CDR3 length is 17 residues. The CDR3 is CASSSDGLAGGHNEQFF. The CDR3 region has the DNA TGTGCCAGCTCAAGCGATGGACTAGCGGGAGGCCACAATGAGCAGTTCTTC.

In its sample, this clone was seen a few times. The rearrangement uses TRBV9 and TRBJ2-3; perhaps TRBD2 as D (5 bases). This CDR3 region has 15 residues. The V gene's germline CDR1 is SGDLS and CDR2 YYNGEE. The V end lost 0 bases, the J end lost 1 base, and 9 bases lay between the germline ends. Here the CDR3 DNA reads TGTGCCAGCAGCGTAGGGGGAGCCGGCACAGATACGCAGTATTTT. Its translation: CASSVGGAGTDTQYF.

The genes are TRBV11-3 and TRBJ2-5; D possibly corresponds to TRBD2 (6 bases). The CDR3 has 12 residues. V lost 5 bases to trimming and J lost 5 bases, with 9 bases between them. The V gene's germline CDR1 is SGHNT and CDR2 YENEEA. The chain's CDR3 is CASSSGSETQYF. The CDR3 DNA sequence: TGTGCCAGCAGCAGCGGGTCGGAGACCCAGTACTTC.

This clone was observed a handful of times. The V call is TRBV7-2, the J call TRBJ2-1, with a tentative D call TRBD2 (6 bases). CDR1 is SGHTA and CDR2 is FQGNSA in the germline V gene. The CDR3 runs to 17 residues. Trimming shortened V by 0 bases and J by 2 bases, and 14 bases separated the two germline ends. As DNA, the CDR3 is TGTGCCAGCAGCTTAGCGCGCGGTAGCGGCGCCTACAATGAGCAGTTCTTC. Its protein is CASSLARGSGAYNEQFF.

This clone turned up a few times. The V and J genes are TRBV30 and TRBJ2-7; D uncertain. Trimming removed 0 bases at V and 2 bases at J, with 17 bases between. Germline CDR1 is GTSNPN and CDR2 is SVGIG (reference sequence). The CDR3 runs 16 residues. DNA for the CDR3: TGTGCCTGGAGTGTAGGACCCCCGGAGAGGACCTACGAGCAGTACTTC. Its translation is CAWSVGPPERTYEQYF.

In this sample, this clone turned up many times. The V gene is TRBV6-5, the J gene TRBJ2-7; D may be TRBD1 (6 bases). This CDR3 spans 11 amino acids. Germline CDR1 is MNHEY and CDR2 is SVGAGI. V was pared by 5 bases and J by 8 bases, with 10 bases between. The CDR3, as DNA: TGTGCCAGCAGTCACGGACAGAAGCAGTACTTC. As protein: CASSHGQKQYF.

The chain links TRBV4-3 to TRBJ2-7; no clear D. Trimming shortened V by 5 bases and J by 1 base, and 12 bases separated the two germline ends. Germline CDR1 is LGHNA and CDR2 is YSLEER. This CDR3 is 14 amino acids long. The CDR3 reads CASSADIFSYEQYF. The CDR3 DNA follows: TGCGCCAGCAGCGCAGACATTTTTTCCTACGAGCAGTACTTC.

V is TRBV7-9 and J is TRBJ2-1; tentatively, D is TRBD2 (5 bases). In germline, CDR1 is SEHNR, CDR2 FQNEAQ (reference sequence). With 5 bases removed from V and 3 bases from J, the gap between germline ends came to 17 bases. The CDR3 has 16 amino acids. The CDR3 region has the DNA TGTGCCAGCAGCCAGACTACCCCGTGGGACTACAATGAGCAGTTCTTC. This translates into CASSQTTPWDYNEQFF.

The chain joins TRBV6-1 to TRBJ2-5; D may be TRBD2 (6 bases). Trimming stripped 0 bases from V and 7 bases from J, with 12 bases between. This CDR3 has 14 residues. The germline V gene has CDR1 MNHNS and CDR2 SASEGT. The CDR3 DNA sequence: TGTGCCAGCAGTGAAGCGGGAGGCCTCCGGACCCAGTACTTC. Its translation: CASSEAGGLRTQYF.

There are a few counts of this clone. The chain recombines TRBV19 with TRBJ2-1; perhaps D is TRBD1 or TRBD2 (7 bases each). CDR3 size: 14 residues. The germline V gene has CDR1 LNHDA and CDR2 SQIVND (reference sequence). The V end lost 5 bases, the J end lost 6 bases, and 14 bases lay between the germline ends. The CDR3 sequence is CASSATGRANEQFF. The CDR3 DNA sequence: TGTGCCAGTAGTGCGACAGGGAGGGCCAATGAGCAGTTCTTC.

This clone appeared a few times. The V call is TRBV7-3, the J call TRBJ2-5; D might be TRBD1 or TRBD2, each matching 6 bases. Per germline, CDR1 SGHTA and CDR2 FQGTGA. Trimming removed 2 bases at V and 6 bases at J, with 10 bases between. This CDR3 has 13 residues. The CDR3 nucleotides are TGTGCCAGCAGCTTAGAGGGGGGAAAGACCCAGTACTTC. It specifies CASSLEGGKTQYF.

This clone was observed a handful of times. CDR3 sequence: CASSAGPYQPQHF. The CDR3 DNA reads TGTGCCAGCAGTGCCGGCCCTTATCAGCCCCAGCATTTT. The V call is TRBV6-1, the J call TRBJ1-5; D not resolved. This CDR3 is 13 amino acids long. Germline lookup yields CDR1 MNHNS and CDR2 SASEGT. V was shortened by 4 bases and J by 5 bases, with 9 bases between the two germline ends.

V is TRBV5-4 and J is TRBJ2-5; D is possibly TRBD1 (6 bases). Germline assignment: CDR1 SGHNT and CDR2 YYREEE (reference sequence). The CDR3 has 14 residues. Trimming left V 4 bases short and J 3 bases short, with 13 bases between. The CDR3 region is CASSHKDSKETQYF. DNA of the CDR3: TGTGCCAGCAGCCACAAGGACAGTAAAGAGACCCAGTACTTC.

The V and J genes are TRBV29-1 and TRBJ2-7; the D call may be TRBD1 or TRBD2 (6 bases each). Germline V CDR1 and CDR2: SQVTM, ANQGSEA. V was cut by 0 bases and J by 7 bases, with 10 bases left in between. The CDR3 runs to 12 residues. The CDR3 sequence: CSVEDQGREQYF. The CDR3 nucleotides read TGCAGCGTTGAAGACCAGGGGAGGGAGCAGTACTTC.

This clone has just a few counts. This sequence joins TRBV7-9 and TRBJ1-2, with a possible D match to TRBD1 (5 bases). Per germline, CDR1 SEHNR and CDR2 FQNEAQ (reference sequence). The CDR3 consists of 13 residues. V was shortened by 6 bases and J by 2 bases, with 10 bases between the two germline ends. CDR3 in amino acids: CASRSQGNYGYTF. The CDR3 bases are TGTGCCAGCAGGTCCCAGGGAAACTATGGCTACACCTTC.

In this sample, this clone turned up a few times. J is TRBJ2-5 and V is TRBV30; TRBD1 or TRBD2 may be the D gene (5 bases each). The better agreement between TRBJ2-7 and the DNA end casts doubt on the J call. The CDR3 has 13 residues. Germline values: CDR1 GTSNPN, CDR2 SVGIG (reference sequence). The CDR3 DNA follows: TGTGCCTGGAGTCGAGGGGAAGGGTACGAGCAGTACTTC. It yields the protein CAWSRGEGYEQYF.

This clone has just a few counts. V usage is TRBV10-3 and J usage is TRBJ2-7; TRBD2 might be the D (6 bases). Germline V gene data show CDR1 as ENHRY and CDR2 as SYGVKD. This CDR3 region has 15 residues. V was cut by 4 bases and J by 0 bases, with 13 bases left in between. CDR3 region: CAISGGLFGSYEQYF. The CDR3 DNA reads as TGTGCCATCAGTGGGGGACTGTTTGGCTCCTACGAGCAGTACTTC.

The chain is built from TRBV7-2 and TRBJ2-5, with 8 positions matching TRBD2. V shed 4 bases, J shed 5 bases, and the junction held 9 bases outside the gene matches. The CDR3 loop spans 15 amino acids. Germline assignment: CDR1 SGHTA and CDR2 FQGNSA. DNA for the CDR3: TGTGCCAGCAGCTCTATAGCGGGATATCGTGAGACCCAGTACTTC. Amino acid sequence: CASSSIAGYRETQYF.

This clone was seen more than once but under ten times. The rearrangement joins TRBV7-9 to TRBJ2-1; no definite D call. This CDR3 comprises 13 residues. Per the germline V gene, CDR1 is SEHNR and CDR2 is FQNEAQ (reference sequence). V was pared by 1 base and J by 12 bases, with 13 bases between. The CDR3 protein is CASSLDEPQGQFF. CDR3 DNA sequence: TGTGCCAGCAGCTTAGATGAGCCCCAAGGGCAGTTCTTC.

This clone was found a few times. The gene calls are TRBV27 and TRBJ1-5, with D uncertain. Germline CDR1 MNHEY, CDR2 SMNVEV (reference sequence). CDR3 size: 13 residues. The V gene lost 2 bases and the J gene lost 1 base, with 3 bases spanning the gap. Here the CDR3 DNA reads TGTGCCAGCAGTTTAAGGAGCAATCAGCCCCAGCATTTT. It specifies CASSLRSNQPQHF.

The CDR3 DNA sequence: TGTGCCAGCAGACCCGACCGGTACAATGAGCAGTTCTTC. It codes for CASRPDRYNEQFF. This chain connects TRBV2 to TRBJ2-1; unclear D gene. CDR1 and CDR2 (germline): SNHLY, FYNNEI. Trimming stripped 6 bases from V and 4 bases from J, with 10 bases between. The CDR3 has 13 amino acids.

The chain is built from TRBV25-1 and TRBJ2-5; D not resolved. Gene TRBJ2-7 matches the end of the DNA better, so the J call may be wrong. The CDR3 is 13 residues long. Germline CDR1 is MGHDK and CDR2 is SYGVNS. The CDR3 here is CASSDFPGYEQYF. CDR3 in DNA: TGTGCCAGCAGTGATTTCCCAGGCTACGAGCAGTACTTC.

This clone was counted between two and nine times. V and J are TRBV6-5 and TRBJ2-3; D may match TRBD1 or TRBD2 (5 bases each). The CDR3 sequence is 15 residues long. In germline, CDR1 is MNHEY, CDR2 SVGAGI. Trimming shortened V by 7 bases and J by 2 bases, and 16 bases separated the two germline ends. The CDR3 reads CASTLGGRDTDTQYF. In nucleotides, the CDR3 is TGTGCCAGCACCTTAGGAGGCAGGGACACAGATACGCAGTATTTT.

This clone occurred a few times. The rearrangement links TRBV19 to TRBJ2-6; 8 bases match TRBD1. Germline lookup yields CDR1 LNHDA and CDR2 SQIVND (reference sequence). This CDR3 has 17 residues. V shed 7 bases, J shed 4 bases, and the junction held 12 bases outside the gene matches. The CDR3 nucleotides read TGTGCCAGTAAGGAGACAGGGGATTTCTCCGGGGCCAACGTCCTGACTTTC. Translated, it gives CASKETGDFSGANVLTF.